This record covers a single T cell receptor (beta chain). The record originates from a study of blood T cell repertoires in COVID-19. Study context: Sites in the United States, Italy and Spain provided acute and convalescent COVID-19 samples. PBMCs, B-cell-depleted T cells, or T cells provided the cDNA or gDNA that made up the material.

The germline V gene encodes CDR1 KGHDR and CDR2 SFDVKD. The CDR3 is made up of 16 amino acids. Germline trimming cut 2 bases from V and 7 bases from J; bases unmatched to any gene: 7. As handled by the study authors: Researchers report that nucleated cell counts were estimated from reference gene primer amplification. The data were produced by immunoSEQ multiplex PCR, yet TCRdb's version contains in-frame clones alone and is incomplete. V, J and clone size reflect that table, while D and trimming were determined from the DNA. This table has some 190,000 clones, 80% appearing once. The receptor was isolated from a man in his sixties with acute or convalescent COVID-19. Sequencing input: peripheral blood. This chain joins TRBV24-1 and TRBJ1-4, with 9 bases lining up with TRBD1. Here the CDR3 reads CATSDSRQGDGEKLFF. The CDR3 DNA reads TGTGCCACCAGTGATTCCCGACAGGGGGACGGTGAAAAACTGTTTTTT.